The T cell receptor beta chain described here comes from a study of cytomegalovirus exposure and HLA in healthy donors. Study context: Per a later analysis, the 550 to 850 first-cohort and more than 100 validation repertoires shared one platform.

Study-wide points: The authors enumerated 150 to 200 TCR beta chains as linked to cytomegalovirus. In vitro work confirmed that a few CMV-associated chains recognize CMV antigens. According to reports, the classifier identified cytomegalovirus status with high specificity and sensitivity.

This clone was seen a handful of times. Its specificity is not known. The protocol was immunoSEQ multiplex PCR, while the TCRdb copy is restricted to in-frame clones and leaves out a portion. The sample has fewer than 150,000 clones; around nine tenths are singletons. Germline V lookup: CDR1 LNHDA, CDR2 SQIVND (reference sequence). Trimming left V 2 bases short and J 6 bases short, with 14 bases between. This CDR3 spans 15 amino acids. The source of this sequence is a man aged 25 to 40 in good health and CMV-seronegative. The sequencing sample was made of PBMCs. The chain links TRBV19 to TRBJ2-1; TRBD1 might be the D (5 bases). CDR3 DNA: TGTGCCAGTAGTATAAGGGGTGGATTAAGCAATGAGCAGTTCTTC. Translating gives CASSIRGGLSNEQFF.